The clone carrying this T cell receptor (beta chain) was observed a single time. Its matching antigen is unknown. This specimen belongs to a study of shared clonotypes between healthy human individuals. Profiled with immunoSEQ multiplex PCR; TCRdb holds only in-frame clones, not every one. Among 2.3 million or so clones, approximately 93% were seen once, and the ten largest hold roughly 0.36%. General study points: Depth was large, yet rarefaction showed that sorted-subset sequencing was incomplete.

The source of this sequence is a man younger than 35 in good health. Some clones in this sample may be carry-over from other donors' samples. Sequenced input: naive CD4+ T cells from PBMCs. The sample's subset: CD45RA+ positively selected.

CDR3 sequence reads: CASSTTHWTSGSSYEQYF. The CDR3 coding sequence is TGTGCCAGCAGCACAACACACTGGACTAGCGGGAGCTCCTACGAGCAGTACTTC. The V gene is TRBV11-3, the J gene TRBJ2-7; 13 bases fit TRBD2. Germline lookup yields CDR1 SGHNT and CDR2 YENEEA. The CDR3 sequence is 18 residues long. With V trimmed by 5 bases and J by 0 bases, 10 bases remained unmatched. The variable domain in full, completed from reference TRBV11-3 and TRBJ2-7, reads EAGVVQSPRYKIIEKKQPVAFWCNPISGHNTLYWYLQNLGQGPELLIRYENEEAVDDSQLPKDRFSAERLKGVDSTLKIQPAELGDSAVYLCASSTTHWTSGSSYEQYFGPGTRLTVT.